This T cell receptor beta chain emerged from a study of blood T cell repertoires in COVID-19. Study-wide background: Some COVID-19 samples were acute and others convalescent; all came from the United States, Italy and Spain. PBMCs, B-cell-depleted T cells, or T cells were the source of the cDNA or gDNA that made up the material.

Authors' processing steps: How many nucleated cells were present was estimated from reference gene primer amplification. TCRdb keeps only in-frame clones here, not all; method: immunoSEQ multiplex PCR. D and trimming were read from the DNA, whereas the V and J calls and clone size are those reported in that table. The sample yields tens of thousands of clones, approximately 88% seen once. Germline lookup yields CDR1 LNHDA and CDR2 SQIVND (reference sequence). This CDR3 contains 12 residues. Trimming took 3 bases from V and 6 from J, leaving 8 bases between them. The sample holds one count of this clone.

This rearrangement joins TRBV19 to TRBJ1-2; D gene ambiguous. Sequencing used peripheral blood. This sequence originates from an elderly woman with acute or convalescent COVID-19. The CDR3: CASSIGRDGYTF. CDR3 coding DNA: TGTGCCAGTAGTATCGGGCGGGATGGCTACACCTTC.